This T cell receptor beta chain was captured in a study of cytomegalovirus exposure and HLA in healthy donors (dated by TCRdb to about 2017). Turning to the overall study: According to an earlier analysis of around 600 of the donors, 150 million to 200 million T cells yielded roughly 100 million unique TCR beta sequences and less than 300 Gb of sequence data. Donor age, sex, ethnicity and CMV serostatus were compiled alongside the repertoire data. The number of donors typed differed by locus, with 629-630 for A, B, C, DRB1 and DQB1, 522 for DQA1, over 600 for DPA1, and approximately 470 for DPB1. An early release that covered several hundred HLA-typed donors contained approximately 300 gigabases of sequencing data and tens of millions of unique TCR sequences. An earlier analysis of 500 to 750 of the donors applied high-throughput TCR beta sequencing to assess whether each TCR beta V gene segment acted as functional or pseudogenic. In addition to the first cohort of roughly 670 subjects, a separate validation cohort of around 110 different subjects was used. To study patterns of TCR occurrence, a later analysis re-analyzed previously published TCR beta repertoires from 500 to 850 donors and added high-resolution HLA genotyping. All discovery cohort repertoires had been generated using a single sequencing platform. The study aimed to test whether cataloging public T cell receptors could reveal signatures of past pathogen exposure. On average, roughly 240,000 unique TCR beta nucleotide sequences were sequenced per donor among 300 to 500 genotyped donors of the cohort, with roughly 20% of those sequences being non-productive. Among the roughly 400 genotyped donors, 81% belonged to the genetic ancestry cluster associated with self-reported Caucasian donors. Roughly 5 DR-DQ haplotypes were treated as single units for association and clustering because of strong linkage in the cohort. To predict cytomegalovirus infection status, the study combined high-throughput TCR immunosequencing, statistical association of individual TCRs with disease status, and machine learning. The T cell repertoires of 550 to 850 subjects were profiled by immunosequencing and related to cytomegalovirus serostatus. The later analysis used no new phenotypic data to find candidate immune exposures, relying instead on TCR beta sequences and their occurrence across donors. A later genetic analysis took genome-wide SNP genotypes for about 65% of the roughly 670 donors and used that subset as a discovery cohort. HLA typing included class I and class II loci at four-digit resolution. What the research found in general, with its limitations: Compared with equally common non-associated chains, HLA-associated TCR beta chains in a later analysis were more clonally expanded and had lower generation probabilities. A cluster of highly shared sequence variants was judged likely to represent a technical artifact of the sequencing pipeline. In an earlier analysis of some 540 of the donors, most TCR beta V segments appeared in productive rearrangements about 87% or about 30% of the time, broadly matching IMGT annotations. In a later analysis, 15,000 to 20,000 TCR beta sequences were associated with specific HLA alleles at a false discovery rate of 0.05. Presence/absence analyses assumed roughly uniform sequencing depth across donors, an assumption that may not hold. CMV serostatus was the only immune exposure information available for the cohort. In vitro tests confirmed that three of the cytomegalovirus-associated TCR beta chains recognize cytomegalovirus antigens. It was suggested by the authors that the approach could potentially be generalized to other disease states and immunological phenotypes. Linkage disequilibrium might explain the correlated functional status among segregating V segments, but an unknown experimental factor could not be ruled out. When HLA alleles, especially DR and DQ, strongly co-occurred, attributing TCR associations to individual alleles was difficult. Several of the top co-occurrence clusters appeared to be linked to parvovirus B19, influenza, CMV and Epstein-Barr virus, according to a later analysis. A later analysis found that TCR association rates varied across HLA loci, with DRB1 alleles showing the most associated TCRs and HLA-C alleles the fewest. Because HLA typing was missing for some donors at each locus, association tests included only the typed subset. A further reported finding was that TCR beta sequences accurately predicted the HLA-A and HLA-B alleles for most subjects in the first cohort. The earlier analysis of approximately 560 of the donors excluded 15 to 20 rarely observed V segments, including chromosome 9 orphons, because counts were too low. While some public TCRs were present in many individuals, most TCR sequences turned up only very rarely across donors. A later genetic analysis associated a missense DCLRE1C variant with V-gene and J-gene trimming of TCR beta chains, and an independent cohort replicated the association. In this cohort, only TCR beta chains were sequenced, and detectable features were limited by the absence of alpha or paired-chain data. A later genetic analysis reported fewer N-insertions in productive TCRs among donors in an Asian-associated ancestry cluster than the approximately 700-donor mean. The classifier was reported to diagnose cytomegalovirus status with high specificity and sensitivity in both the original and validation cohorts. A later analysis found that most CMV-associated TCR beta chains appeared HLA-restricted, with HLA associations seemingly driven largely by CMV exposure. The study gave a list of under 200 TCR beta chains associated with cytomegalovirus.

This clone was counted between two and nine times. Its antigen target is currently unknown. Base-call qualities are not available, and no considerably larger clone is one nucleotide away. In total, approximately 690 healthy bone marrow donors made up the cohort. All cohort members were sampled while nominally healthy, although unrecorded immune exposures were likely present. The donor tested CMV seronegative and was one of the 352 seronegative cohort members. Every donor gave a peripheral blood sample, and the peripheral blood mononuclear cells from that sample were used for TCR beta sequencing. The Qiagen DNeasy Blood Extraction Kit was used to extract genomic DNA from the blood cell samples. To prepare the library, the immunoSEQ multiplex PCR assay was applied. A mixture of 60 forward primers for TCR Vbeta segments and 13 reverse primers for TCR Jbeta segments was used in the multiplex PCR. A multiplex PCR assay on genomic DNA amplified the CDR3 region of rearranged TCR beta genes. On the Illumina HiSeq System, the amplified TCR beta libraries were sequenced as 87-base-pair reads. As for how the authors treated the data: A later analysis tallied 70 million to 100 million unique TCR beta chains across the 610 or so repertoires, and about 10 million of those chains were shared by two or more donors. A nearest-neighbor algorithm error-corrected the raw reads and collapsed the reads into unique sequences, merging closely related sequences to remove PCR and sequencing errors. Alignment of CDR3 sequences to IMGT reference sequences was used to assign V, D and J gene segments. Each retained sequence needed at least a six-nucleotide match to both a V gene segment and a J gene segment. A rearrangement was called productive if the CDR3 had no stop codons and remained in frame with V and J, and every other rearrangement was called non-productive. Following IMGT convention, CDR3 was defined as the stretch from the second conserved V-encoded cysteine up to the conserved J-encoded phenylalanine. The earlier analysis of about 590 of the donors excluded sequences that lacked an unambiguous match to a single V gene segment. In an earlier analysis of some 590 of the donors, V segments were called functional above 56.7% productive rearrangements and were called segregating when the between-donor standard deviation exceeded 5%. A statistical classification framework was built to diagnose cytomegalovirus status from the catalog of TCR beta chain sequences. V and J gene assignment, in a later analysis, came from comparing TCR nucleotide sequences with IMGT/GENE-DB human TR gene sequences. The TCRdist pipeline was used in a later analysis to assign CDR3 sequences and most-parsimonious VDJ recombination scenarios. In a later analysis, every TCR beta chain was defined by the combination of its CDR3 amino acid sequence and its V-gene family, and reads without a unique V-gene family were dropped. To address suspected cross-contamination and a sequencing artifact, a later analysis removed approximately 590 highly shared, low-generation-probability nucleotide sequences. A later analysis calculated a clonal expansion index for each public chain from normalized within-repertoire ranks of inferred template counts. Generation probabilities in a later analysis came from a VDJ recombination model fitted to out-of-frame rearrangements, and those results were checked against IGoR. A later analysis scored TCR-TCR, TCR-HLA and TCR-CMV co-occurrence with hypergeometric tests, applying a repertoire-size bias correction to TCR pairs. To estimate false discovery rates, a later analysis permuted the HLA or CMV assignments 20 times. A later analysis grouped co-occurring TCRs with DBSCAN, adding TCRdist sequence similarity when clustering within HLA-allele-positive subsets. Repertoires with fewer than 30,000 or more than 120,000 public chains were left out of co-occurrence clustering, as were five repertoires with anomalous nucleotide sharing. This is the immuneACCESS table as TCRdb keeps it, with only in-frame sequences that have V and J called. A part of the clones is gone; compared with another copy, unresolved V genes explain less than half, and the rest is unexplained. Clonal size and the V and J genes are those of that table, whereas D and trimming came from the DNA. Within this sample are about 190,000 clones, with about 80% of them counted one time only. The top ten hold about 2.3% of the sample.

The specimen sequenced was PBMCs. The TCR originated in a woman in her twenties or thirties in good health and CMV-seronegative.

The CDR3 region reads CASSVGGGPGTDNTGELFF. The DNA sequence follows: TGTGCCAGCAGCGTAGGAGGAGGACCCGGGACAGATAACACCGGGGAGCTGTTTTTT. This chain joins TRBV9 to TRBJ2-2; 7 central bases correspond to TRBD1. Taken from cysteine to phenylalanine, the CDR3 has 19 residues. Only the CDR3 region is kept as DNA, spanning 57 bases read in frame from base 1. CDR1 SGDLS and CDR2 YYNGEE are derived from the germline V gene. V has 0 bases trimmed and J has 2 bases trimmed; junction bases matching no gene number 13.